The 6 T cell receptor beta chains below were found in one sample sequenced in a study of a mutant IDH1 vaccine in newly diagnosed glioma. Here immunoSEQ multiplex PCR was the method, and the copy in TCRdb shows in-frame clones only, minus some. Here the sample spans approximately 28,000 clones, approximately 87% being singletons. Antigens for these TCRs are unknown. Time point described: week 35, safety follow-up. One vaccine dose held 300 ug of mutant IDH1 20-mer peptide and came with topical imiquimod. The sample here was PBMCs, taken from a glioma patient whose treatment included an IDH1 peptide vaccine. All receptors come from a man aged 30-40 years with glioma.

The V and J genes are TRBV27 and TRBJ2-7; 12 nucleotides align to TRBD1. Germline V gene lookup returns CDR1 MNHEY and CDR2 SMNVEV (reference sequence). This CDR3 spans 14 amino acids. With 7 bases clipped from V and 5 bases from J, the junction kept 6 bases outside the gene matches. In DNA, the CDR3 is TGTGCCAGCAAAATCCGGGACAGGGGGCACGAGCAGTACTTC. It specifies CASKIRDRGHEQYF.

This chain joins TRBV5-1 and TRBJ2-7, with 7 bases aligning to TRBD1. Germline lookup yields CDR1 SGHRS and CDR2 YFSETQ. CDR3 length equals 14 residues. J gave up 5 bases and V 4 bases, and 9 bases lay outside the gene matches. The CDR3 here is CASSIYRGPNEQYF. The DNA for the CDR3 is TGCGCCAGCAGCATCTACAGGGGTCCTAACGAGCAGTACTTC.

The chain uses TRBV6-1 and TRBJ2-6; D unresolved. There are 13 residues in the CDR3. From germline, CDR1 is MNHNS and CDR2 SASEGT. V was clipped by 8 bases and J by 2 bases, with 7 bases between them. Here the CDR3 DNA reads TGTGCCAGCGTCACTGCTGGGGCCAACGTCCTGACTTTC. Translating gives CASVTAGANVLTF.

The gene calls are TRBV2 and TRBJ1-2; D may be TRBD1 (5 bases). CDR3 length equals 18 residues. The V end was cut by 4 bases, the J end by 1 base, with 22 bases between. Germline V gives CDR1 SNHLY, CDR2 FYNNEI. The CDR3: CASSAYHRQSADNYGYTF. For the CDR3, the DNA is TGTGCCAGCAGTGCATATCATCGACAGAGCGCTGATAACTATGGCTACACCTTC. Complete variable domain (other parts from reference TRBV2 and TRBJ1-2): EPEVTQTPSHQVTQMGQEVILRCVPISNHLYFYWYRQILGQKVEFLVSFYNNEISEKSEIFDDQFSVERPDGSNFTLKIRSTKLEDSAMYFCASSAYHRQSADNYGYTFGSGTRLTVV.

This clone has only a few counts. V and J are TRBV4-3 and TRBJ1-1, with unresolved D. The CDR3 spans 17 residues. Trimming removed 0 bases from V and 6 bases from J, with 20 bases in between. Germline loops: CDR1 LGHNA, CDR2 YSLEER. The DNA of the CDR3 is TGCGCCAGCAGCCAAGATCTTCTTGTCAGTAAGGCCTCTGAAGCTTTCTTT. This sequence encodes CASSQDLLVSKASEAFF.

CDR3 in amino acids: CASIPQGYSYEQYF. Here the CDR3 DNA reads TGTGCCAGCATCCCACAGGGGTACTCCTACGAGCAGTACTTC. This chain joins TRBV28 and TRBJ2-7, with 7 bases aligning to TRBD1. V lost 7 bases to trimming and J lost 0 bases; unmatched junction nucleotides: 6. The CDR3 length is 14 residues. Germline V CDR1 and CDR2: MDHEN, SYDVKM.